This T cell receptor beta chain was recorded in a study of T cells in Graves' hyperthyroidism and ophthalmopathy. V gave up 2 bases and J gave up 6 bases, with 23 bases separating them. The CDR3 is made up of 18 amino acids. Germline CDR1 reads SEHNR; CDR2 reads FQNEAQ (reference sequence). Study outcomes and limitations: Most clonotypes expanded in the thyroid (above 0.001) were also present in blood.

Regions amplified from RNA transcripts were the TCR beta CDR3 regions. HTBI primers were used for first-round RT-PCR of the TCR CDR3. TCRdb processed the multiplex PCR reads anew with MiXCR; each CDR3 protein has one entry. The sample has a few hundred thousand distinct CDR3 sequences, more than 15% seen once. Absent ophthalmopathy progression within 18 months defined stable Graves' hyperthyroidism. This clonotype was detected many times. The antigen remains undetermined. This chain joins TRBV7-9 and TRBJ2-1; a possible D gene is TRBD1 (9 bases). The sequence came from a young woman with Graves' hyperthyroidism. The sequencing input was blood. This chain's CDR3 is CASSLLQGASGRGNEQFF. CDR3 DNA: TGTGCCAGCAGCTTATTACAGGGGGCAAGCGGGAGAGGCAATGAGCAGTTCTTC. Combining the CDR3 with reference TRBV7-9 and TRBJ2-1 gives the whole variable domain DTGVSQNPRHKITKRGQNVTFRCDPISEHNRLYWYRQTLGQGPEFLTYFQNEAQLEKSRLLSDRFSAERPKGSFSTLEIQRTEQGDSAMYLCASSLLQGASGRGNEQFFGPGTRLTVL.